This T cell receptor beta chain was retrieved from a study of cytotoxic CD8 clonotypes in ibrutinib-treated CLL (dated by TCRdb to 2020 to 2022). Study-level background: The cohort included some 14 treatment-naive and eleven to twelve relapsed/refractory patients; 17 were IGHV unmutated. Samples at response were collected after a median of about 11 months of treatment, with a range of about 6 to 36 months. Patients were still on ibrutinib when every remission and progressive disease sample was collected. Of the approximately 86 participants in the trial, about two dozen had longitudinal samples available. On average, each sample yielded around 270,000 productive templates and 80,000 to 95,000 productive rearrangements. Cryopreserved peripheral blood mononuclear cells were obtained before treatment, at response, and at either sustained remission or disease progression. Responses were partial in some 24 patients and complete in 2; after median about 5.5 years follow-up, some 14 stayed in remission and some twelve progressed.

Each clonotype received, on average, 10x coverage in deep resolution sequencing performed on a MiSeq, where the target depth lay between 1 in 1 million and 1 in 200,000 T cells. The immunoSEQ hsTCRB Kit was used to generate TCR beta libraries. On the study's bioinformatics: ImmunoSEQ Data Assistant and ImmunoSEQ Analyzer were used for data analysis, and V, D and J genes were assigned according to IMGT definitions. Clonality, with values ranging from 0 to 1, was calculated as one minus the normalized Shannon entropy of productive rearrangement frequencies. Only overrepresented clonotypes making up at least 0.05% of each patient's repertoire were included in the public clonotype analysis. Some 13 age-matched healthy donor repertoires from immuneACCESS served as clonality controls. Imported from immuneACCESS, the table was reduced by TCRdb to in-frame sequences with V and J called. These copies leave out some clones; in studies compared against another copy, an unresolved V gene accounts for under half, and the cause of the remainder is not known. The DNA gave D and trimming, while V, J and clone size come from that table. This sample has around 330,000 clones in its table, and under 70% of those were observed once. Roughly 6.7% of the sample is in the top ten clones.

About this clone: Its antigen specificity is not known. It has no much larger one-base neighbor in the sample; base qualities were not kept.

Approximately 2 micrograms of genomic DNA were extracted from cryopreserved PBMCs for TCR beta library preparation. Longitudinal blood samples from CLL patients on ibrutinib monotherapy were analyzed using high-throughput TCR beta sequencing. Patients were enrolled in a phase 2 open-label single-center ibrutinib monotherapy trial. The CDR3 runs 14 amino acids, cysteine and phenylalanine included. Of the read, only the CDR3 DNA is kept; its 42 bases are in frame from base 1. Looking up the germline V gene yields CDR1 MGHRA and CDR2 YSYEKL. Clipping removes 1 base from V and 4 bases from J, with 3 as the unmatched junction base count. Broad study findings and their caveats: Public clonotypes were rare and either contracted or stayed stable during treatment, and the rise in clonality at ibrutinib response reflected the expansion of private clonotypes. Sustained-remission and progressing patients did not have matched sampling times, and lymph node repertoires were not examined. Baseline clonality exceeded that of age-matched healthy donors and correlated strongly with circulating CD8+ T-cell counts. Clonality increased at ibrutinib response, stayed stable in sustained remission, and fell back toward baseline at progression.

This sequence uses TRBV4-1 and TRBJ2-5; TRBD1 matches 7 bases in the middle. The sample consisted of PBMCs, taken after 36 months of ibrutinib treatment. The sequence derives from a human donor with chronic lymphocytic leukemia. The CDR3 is CASSQVWTGETQYF. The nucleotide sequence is TGCGCCAGCAGCCAAGTCTGGACAGGAGAGACCCAGTACTTC.